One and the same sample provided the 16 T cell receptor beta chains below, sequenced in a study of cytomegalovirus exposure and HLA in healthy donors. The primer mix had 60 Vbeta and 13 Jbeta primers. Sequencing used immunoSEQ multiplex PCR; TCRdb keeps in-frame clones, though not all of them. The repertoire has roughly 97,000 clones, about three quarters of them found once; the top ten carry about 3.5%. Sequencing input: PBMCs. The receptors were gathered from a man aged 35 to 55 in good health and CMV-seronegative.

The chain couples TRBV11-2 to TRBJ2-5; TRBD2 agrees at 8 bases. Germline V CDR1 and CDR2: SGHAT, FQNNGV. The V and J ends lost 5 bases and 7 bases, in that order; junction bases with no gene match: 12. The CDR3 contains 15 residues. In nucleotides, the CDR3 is TGTGCCAGCAGCCCACCTCTCGCGGGGGGCCTGACCCAGTACTTC. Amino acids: CASSPPLAGGLTQYF.

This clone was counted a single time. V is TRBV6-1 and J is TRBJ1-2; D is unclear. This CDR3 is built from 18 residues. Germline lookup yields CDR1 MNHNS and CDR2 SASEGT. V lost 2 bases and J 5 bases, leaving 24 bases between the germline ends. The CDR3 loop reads CASSEFLLLGDREYGYTF. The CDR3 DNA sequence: TGTGCCAGCAGTGAATTCCTTTTACTGGGCGATAGGGAGTATGGCTACACCTTC.

The DNA of the CDR3 is TGTGCCAGCAGAGGGACAGGGCGTAACTCCTACGAGCAGTACTTC. Translating it yields CASRGTGRNSYEQYF. The chain couples TRBV6-1 to TRBJ2-7; 9 bases agree with TRBD1. From germline, CDR1 is MNHNS and CDR2 SASEGT. V lost 6 bases and J lost 0; bases outside the gene matches: 6. This CDR3 is 15 amino acids long.

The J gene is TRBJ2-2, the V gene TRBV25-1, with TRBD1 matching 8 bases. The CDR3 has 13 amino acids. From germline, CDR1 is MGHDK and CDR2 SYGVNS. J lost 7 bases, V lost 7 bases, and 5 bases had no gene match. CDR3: CASTQGAVGELFF. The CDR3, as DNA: TGTGCCAGCACCCAGGGGGCGGTCGGGGAGCTGTTTTTT.

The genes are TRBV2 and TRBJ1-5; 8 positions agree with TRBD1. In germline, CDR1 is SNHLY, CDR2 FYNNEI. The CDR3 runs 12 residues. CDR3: CAQGGLDQPQHF. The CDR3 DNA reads TGTGCACAGGGGGGTTTGGATCAGCCCCAGCATTTT.

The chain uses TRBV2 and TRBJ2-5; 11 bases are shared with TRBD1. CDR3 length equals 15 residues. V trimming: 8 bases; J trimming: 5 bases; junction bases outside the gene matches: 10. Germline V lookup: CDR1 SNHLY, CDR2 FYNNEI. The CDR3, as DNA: TGTGCCAGCGGAGGACAGGGGGCTTTGGGGGAGACCCAGTACTTC. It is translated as CASGGQGALGETQYF.

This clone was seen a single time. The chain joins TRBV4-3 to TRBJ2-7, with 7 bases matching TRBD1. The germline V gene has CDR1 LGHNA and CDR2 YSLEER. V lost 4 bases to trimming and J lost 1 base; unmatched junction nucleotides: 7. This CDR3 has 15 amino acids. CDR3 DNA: TGCGCCAGCAGCCCGCGACAGGGAACATCCTACGAGCAGTACTTC. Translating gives CASSPRQGTSYEQYF.

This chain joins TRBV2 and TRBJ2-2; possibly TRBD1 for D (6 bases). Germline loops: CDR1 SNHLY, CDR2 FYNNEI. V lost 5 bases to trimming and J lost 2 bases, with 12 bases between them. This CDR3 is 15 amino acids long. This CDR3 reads CASSIGTTNTGELFF. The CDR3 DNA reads TGTGCCAGCAGTATCGGGACAACCAACACCGGGGAGCTGTTTTTT.

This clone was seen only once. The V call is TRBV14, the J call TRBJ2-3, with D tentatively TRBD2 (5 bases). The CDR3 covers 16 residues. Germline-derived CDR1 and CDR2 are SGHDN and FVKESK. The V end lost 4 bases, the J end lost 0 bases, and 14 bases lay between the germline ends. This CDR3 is CASSRPSGKSTDTQYF. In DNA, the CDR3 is TGTGCCAGCAGCCGTCCGTCGGGGAAAAGCACAGATACGCAGTATTTT.

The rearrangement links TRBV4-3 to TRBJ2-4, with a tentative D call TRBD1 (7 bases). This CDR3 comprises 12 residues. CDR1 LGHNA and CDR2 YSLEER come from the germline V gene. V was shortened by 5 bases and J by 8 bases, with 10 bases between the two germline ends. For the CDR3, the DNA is TGCGCCAGCAGCGCCAGGGGGGACATTCAGTACTTC. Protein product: CASSARGDIQYF.

CDR3 coding DNA: TGTGCCAGCAGCTTTGCCGGGAGCGATACGCAGTATTTT. Encoded protein: CASSFAGSDTQYF. This rearrangement joins TRBV7-9 to TRBJ2-3; D may be TRBD2 (6 bases). Germline V CDR1 and CDR2: SEHNR, FQNEAQ (reference sequence). V was shortened by 3 bases and J by 6 bases, with 10 bases between the two germline ends. The CDR3 length is 13 residues. The complete variable domain, with remaining parts taken from reference TRBV7-9 and TRBJ2-3, reads DTGVSQNPRHKITKRGQNVTFRCDPISEHNRLYWYRQTLGQGPEFLTYFQNEAQLEKSRLLSDRFSAERPKGSFSTLEIQRTEQGDSAMYLCASSFAGSDTQYFGPGTRLTVL.

Here the CDR3 DNA reads TGTGCCAGCAGCTTTGTGGGCGGGGGCTCCTACAATGAGCAGTTCTTC. Amino acid sequence: CASSFVGGGSYNEQFF. The gene calls are TRBV7-2 and TRBJ2-1, with 7 positions matching TRBD2. There are 16 residues in the CDR3. The junction had 5 bases not matched to a gene; V was cut back by 3 bases and J by 0 bases. Germline CDR1 and CDR2: SGHTA and FQGNSA.

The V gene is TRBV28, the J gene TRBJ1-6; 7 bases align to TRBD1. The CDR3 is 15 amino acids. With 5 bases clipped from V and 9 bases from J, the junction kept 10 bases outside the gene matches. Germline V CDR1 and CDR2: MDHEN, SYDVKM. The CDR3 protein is CASSPLEGAGSPLHF. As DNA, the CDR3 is TGTGCCAGCAGTCCTCTCGAGGGGGCGGGTTCACCCCTCCACTTT.

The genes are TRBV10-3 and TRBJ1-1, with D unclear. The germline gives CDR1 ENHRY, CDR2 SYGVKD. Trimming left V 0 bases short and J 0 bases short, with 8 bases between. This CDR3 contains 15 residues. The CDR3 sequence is CAISESGRMNTEAFF. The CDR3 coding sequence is TGTGCCATCAGTGAGTCTGGCAGGATGAACACTGAAGCTTTCTTT.

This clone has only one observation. Written as DNA, the CDR3 is TGTGCCAGCAGCTCTCAGGGGACAAATAATCAGCCCCAGCATTTT. This translates into CASSSQGTNNQPQHF. The J gene is TRBJ1-5, the V gene TRBV7-9; possibly TRBD1 for D (6 bases). V was clipped by 4 bases and J by 4 bases, with 14 bases between them. The length of the CDR3 is 15 residues. Germline values: CDR1 SEHNR, CDR2 FQNEAQ (reference sequence). The full variable domain, with the rest looked up from reference TRBV7-9 and TRBJ1-5, is DTGVSQNPRHKITKRGQNVTFRCDPISEHNRLYWYRQTLGQGPEFLTYFQNEAQLEKSRLLSDRFSAERPKGSFSTLEIQRTEQGDSAMYLCASSSQGTNNQPQHFGDGTRLSIL.

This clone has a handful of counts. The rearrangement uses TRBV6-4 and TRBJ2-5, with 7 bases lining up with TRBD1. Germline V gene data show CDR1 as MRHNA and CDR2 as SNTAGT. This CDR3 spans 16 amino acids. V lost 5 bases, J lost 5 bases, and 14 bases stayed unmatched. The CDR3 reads CASSKPTGPPDETQYF. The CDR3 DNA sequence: TGTGCCAGCAGTAAACCGACAGGGCCCCCCGATGAGACCCAGTACTTC.